This T cell receptor beta chain was captured in a study of Ad26.COV2.S vaccination and SARS-CoV-2 variants. Study as a whole: The authors gave Ad26.COV2.S intramuscularly, either once or twice 56 days apart. Study-level points and caveats: Similar non-spike TCR breadth was seen in vaccine and placebo recipients. Reported post-vaccination CD8+ and CD4+ T cell responses to spike showed substantial breadth.

The CDR3 is 17 amino acids. The germline CDR1 and CDR2 sequences are SGDLS and YYNGEE. V dropped 4 bases and J dropped 0 bases, with 17 bases sitting between them. The method was immunoSEQ multiplex PCR; TCRdb's version includes in-frame clones alone and lacks a portion of them. Here the sample spans fewer than 400,000 clones, approximately 86% being singletons. Specified treatment: over 15 received Ad26.COV2.S at low or high dose, single or two shots; about 5 received placebo; per-sample allocation not given. Sampling was performed 63 days after the first vaccine or placebo injection. Expressing Wuhan-strain SARS-CoV-2 spike, an Ad26 vector served as the vaccine. Concerning this clone itself: What it recognizes is unknown.

The chain uses TRBV9 and TRBJ2-1; tentatively, D is TRBD2 (6 bases). Here the sequenced sample was peripheral blood, taken in a trial of Ad26.COV2.S vaccine versus placebo. The clonotype originates from a person between 18 and 60 years old who received the Ad26.COV2.S COVID-19 vaccine or a placebo. CDR3: CASSYFGRGSSYNEQFF. The CDR3 nucleotides are TGTGCCAGCAGCTATTTTGGGCGGGGTAGCTCCTACAATGAGCAGTTCTTC.